One sample yielded the 3 T cell receptor beta chains listed below, sequenced in a study of HIV-infected patients and healthy controls. From the 5' RACE reads, TCRdb called clonotypes with MiXCR, one entry per CDR3 protein. The sample includes roughly 68,000 distinct CDR3 sequences, 19% of them seen just once. Sequences were obtained from CD4+ T cells from blood. These receptors were taken from a human donor in good health.

The chain combines TRBV11-2 with TRBJ1-5, with D perhaps TRBD1 (5 bases). With 5 bases removed from V and 6 bases from J, the gap between germline ends came to 14 bases. CDR1 SGHAT and CDR2 FQNNGV come from the germline V gene. The CDR3 runs to 14 residues. This CDR3 is CASSMAGDGQPQHF. CDR3 nucleotides: TGTGCCAGCAGCATGGCTGGGGACGGTCAGCCCCAGCATTTT.

This chain joins TRBV2 and TRBJ2-5; 7 bases agree with TRBD1. CDR1 and CDR2 from the germline V gene are SNHLY and FYNNEI. Unmatched junction bases numbered 6, after V lost 6 bases and J lost 5 bases. The CDR3 loop spans 13 amino acids. CDR3 nucleotide sequence: TGTGCCAGCAGAGCCACAGGGGTCGAGACCCAGTACTTC. It encodes CASRATGVETQYF.

This chain connects TRBV7-9 to TRBJ2-2; the D gene is possibly TRBD1 (5 bases). The CDR3 contains 13 residues. Trimming took 1 base from V and 6 from J, leaving 6 bases between them. The germline CDR1 and CDR2 sequences are SEHNR and FQNEAQ (reference sequence). This CDR3 is CASSLGGSGELFF. In nucleotides, the CDR3 is TGTGCCAGCAGCTTAGGGGGCTCCGGGGAGCTGTTTTTT.